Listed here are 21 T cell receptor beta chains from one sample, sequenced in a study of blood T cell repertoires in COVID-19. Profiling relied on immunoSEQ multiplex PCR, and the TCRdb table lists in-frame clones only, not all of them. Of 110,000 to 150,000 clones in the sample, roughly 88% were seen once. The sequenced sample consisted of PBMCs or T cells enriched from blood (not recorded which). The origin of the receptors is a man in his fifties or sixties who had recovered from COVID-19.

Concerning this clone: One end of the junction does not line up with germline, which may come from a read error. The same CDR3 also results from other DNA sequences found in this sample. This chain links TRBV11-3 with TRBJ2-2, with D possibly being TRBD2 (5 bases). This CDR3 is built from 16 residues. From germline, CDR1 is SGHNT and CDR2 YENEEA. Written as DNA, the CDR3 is TGTGCCAGCAGTTTAGAATTTCTCGGGGTTACCGGGGAGCTGTTTTTT. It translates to CASSLEFLGVTGELFF.

CDR3 protein: CASSQDFPPGRGNTEAFF. The CDR3 DNA is TGCGCCAGCAGCCAAGACTTCCCTCCGGGCAGGGGAAACACTGAAGCTTTCTTT. The chain combines TRBV4-1 with TRBJ1-1; a possible D gene is TRBD1 (6 bases). V shed 0 bases and J shed 2 bases, with 19 bases lying between them. The CDR3 has 18 amino acids. Germline-derived CDR1 and CDR2 are MGHRA and YSYEKL.

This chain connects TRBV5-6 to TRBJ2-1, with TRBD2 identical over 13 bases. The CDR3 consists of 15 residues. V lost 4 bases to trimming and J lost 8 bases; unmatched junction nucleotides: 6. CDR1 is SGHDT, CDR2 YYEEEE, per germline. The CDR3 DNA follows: TGTGCCAGCAGCGAGGGACTAGCGGGACCCTATGAGCAGTTCTTC. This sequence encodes CASSEGLAGPYEQFF.

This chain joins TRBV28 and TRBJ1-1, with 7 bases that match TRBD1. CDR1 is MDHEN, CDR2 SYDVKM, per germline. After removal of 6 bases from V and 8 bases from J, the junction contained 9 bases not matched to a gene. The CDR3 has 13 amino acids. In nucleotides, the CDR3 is TGTGCCAGCAGGTACCGGGACAGAGAAGAAGCTTTCTTT. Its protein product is CASRYRDREEAFF.

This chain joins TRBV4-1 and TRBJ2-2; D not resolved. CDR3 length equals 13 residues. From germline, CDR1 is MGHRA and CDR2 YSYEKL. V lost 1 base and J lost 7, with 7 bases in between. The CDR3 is CASSQVYNGELFF. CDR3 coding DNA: TGCGCCAGCAGCCAAGTTTATAACGGGGAGCTGTTTTTT.

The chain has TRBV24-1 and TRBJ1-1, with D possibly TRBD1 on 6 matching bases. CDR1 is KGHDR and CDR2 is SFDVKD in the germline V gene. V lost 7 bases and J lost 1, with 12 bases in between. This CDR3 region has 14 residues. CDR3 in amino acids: CATRAEGQNTEAFF. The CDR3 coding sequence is TGTGCCACCAGAGCCGAGGGACAGAACACTGAAGCTTTCTTT.

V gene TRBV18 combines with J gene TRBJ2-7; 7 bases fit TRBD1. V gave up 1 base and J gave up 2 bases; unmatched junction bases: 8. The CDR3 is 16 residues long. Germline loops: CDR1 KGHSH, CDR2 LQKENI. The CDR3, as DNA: TGTGCCAGCTCACCACGACAGGGCCAAGGGGCCTACGAGCAGTACGTC. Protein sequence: CASSPRQGQGAYEQYV.

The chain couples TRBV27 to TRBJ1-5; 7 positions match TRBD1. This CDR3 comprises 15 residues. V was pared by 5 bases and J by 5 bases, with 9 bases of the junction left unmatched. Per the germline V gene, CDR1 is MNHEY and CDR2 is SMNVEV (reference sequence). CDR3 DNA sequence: TGTGCCAGCAGTCCAAACAGGGGCGGTGATCAGCCCCAGCATTTT. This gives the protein CASSPNRGGDQPQHF.

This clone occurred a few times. The CDR3 protein is CASSITLGGASSGNTIYF. The CDR3 region has the DNA TGTGCCAGCAGCATTACCCTGGGGGGGGCCTCCTCTGGAAACACCATATATTTT. The chain recombines TRBV5-5 with TRBJ1-3, with D possibly matching TRBD1 (6 bases). Deletions cut 4 bases from V and 0 bases from J, with 20 bases between. The CDR3 has 18 amino acids. Germline V CDR1 and CDR2: SGHKS, YYEKEE (reference sequence).

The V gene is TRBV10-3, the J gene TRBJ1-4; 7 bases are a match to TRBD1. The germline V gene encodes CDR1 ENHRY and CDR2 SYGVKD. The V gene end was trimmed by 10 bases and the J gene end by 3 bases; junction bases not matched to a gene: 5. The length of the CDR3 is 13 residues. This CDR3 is CATTGTANEKLFF. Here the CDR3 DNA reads TGTGCCACCACCGGGACAGCTAATGAAAAACTGTTTTTT.

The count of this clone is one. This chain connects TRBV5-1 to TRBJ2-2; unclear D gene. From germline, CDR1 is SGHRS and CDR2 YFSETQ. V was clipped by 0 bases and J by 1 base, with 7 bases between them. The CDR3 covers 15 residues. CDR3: CASSLGLLNTGELFF. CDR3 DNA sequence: TGCGCCAGCAGCTTGGGACTTTTGAACACCGGGGAGCTGTTTTTT.

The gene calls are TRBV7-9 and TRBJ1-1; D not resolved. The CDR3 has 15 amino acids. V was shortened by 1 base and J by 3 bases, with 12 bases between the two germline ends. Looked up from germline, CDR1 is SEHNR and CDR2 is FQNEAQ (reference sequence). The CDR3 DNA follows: TGTGCCAGCAGCTTAGGTATCGGTATGTACACTGAAGCTTTCTTT. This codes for CASSLGIGMYTEAFF.

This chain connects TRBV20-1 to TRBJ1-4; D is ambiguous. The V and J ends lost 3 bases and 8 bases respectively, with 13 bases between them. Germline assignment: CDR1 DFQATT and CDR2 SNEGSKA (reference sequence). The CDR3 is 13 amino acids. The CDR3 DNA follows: TGCAGTGCTAGTACAGACGAATCAGAAAAACTGTTTTTT. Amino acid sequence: CSASTDESEKLFF.

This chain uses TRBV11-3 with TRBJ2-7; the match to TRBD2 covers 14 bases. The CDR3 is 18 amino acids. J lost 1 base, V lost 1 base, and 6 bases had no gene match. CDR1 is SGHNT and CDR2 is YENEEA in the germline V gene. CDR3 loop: CASSLGGTSGRRSYEQYF. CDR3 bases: TGTGCCAGCAGCTTAGGAGGGACTAGCGGGAGACGATCCTACGAGCAGTACTTC.

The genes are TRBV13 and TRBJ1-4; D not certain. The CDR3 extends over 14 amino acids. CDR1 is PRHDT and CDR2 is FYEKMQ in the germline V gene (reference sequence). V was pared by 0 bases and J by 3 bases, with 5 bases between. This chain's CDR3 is CASSLGRANEKLFF. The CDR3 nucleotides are TGTGCCAGCAGCTTAGGGAGAGCTAATGAAAAACTGTTTTTT.

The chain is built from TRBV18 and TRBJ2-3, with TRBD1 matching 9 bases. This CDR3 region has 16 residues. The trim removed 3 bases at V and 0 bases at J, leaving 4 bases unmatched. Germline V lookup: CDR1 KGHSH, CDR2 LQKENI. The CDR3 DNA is TGTGCCAGCTCACCTCTGGGACAGGGAAGCACAGATACGCAGTATTTT. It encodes CASSPLGQGSTDTQYF.

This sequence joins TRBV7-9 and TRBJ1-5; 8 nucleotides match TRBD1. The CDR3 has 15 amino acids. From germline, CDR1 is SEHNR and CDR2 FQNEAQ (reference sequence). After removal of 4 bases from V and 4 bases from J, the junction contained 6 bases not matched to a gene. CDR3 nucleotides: TGTGCCAGCAGCTCTGGGCAGGGGGCGAATCAGCCCCAGCATTTT. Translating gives CASSSGQGANQPQHF.

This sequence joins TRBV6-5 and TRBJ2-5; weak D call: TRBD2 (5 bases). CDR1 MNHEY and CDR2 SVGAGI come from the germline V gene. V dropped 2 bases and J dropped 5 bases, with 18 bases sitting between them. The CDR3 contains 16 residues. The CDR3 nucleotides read TGTGCCAGCAGTTACAGGTCCTTCGGGGTAGGGGAGACCCAGTACTTC. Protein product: CASSYRSFGVGETQYF.

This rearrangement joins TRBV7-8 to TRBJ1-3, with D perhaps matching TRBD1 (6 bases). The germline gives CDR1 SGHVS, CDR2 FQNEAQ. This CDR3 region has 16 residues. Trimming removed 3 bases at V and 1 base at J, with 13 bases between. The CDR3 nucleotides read TGTGCCAGCAGCTTGCAGACAGGCGGATCTGGAAACACCATATATTTT. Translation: CASSLQTGGSGNTIYF.

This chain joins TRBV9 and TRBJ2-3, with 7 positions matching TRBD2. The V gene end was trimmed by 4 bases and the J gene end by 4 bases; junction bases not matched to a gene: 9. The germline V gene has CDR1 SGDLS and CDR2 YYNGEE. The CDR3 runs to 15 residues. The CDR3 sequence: CASSSRRGSPDTQYF. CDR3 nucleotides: TGTGCCAGCAGCTCCAGGCGGGGGAGCCCAGATACGCAGTATTTT.

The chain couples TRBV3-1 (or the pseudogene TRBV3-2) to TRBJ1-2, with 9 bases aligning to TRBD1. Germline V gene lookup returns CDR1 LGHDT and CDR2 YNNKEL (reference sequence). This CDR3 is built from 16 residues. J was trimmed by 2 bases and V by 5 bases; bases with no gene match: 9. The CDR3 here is CASSFGQGSTNYGYTF. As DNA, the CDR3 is TGTGCCAGCAGCTTCGGACAGGGGTCCACCAACTATGGCTACACCTTC.